The 16 T cell receptor beta chains below come from one sample, sequenced in a study of T-cell reconstitution after alpha-beta-depleted transplantation in children. Unique molecular identifiers were built into the TCRbeta library. TCRdb independently ran MiXCR on the PCR reads; one entry per CDR3 protein. The sample lists roughly 400,000 distinct CDR3 sequences; about 40% were seen once. The starting material was PBMCs, obtained before TCRalphabeta/CD19-depleted stem cell transplant. These receptors all stem from a girl aged 2 to 9 with aplastic anemia, due to receive a stem cell transplant.

This chain joins TRBV28 and TRBJ2-2, with D unclear. CDR3 length equals 15 residues. Trimming removed 5 bases at V and 4 bases at J, with 14 bases between. The V gene's germline CDR1 is MDHEN and CDR2 SYDVKM. Here the CDR3 DNA reads TGTGCCAGCAGTCCCCCTCCGGAGCTCACCGGGGAGCTGTTTTTT. Its translation: CASSPPPELTGELFF.

The chain has TRBV9 and TRBJ2-3, with TRBD1 identical over 8 bases. V lost 3 bases, J lost 0 bases, and 6 bases stayed unmatched. Germline V gene sequence: CDR1 SGDLS, CDR2 YYNGEE. The CDR3 runs to 16 residues. Here the CDR3 DNA reads TGTGCCAGCAGCGAACTAGGGACAGGCAGCACAGATACGCAGTATTTT. This codes for CASSELGTGSTDTQYF.

J is TRBJ1-6 and V is TRBV5-1; 12 bases match TRBD1. The junction had 3 bases not matched to a gene; V was cut back by 0 bases and J by 8 bases. CDR3 length: 16 amino acids. Germline V gene data show CDR1 as SGHRS and CDR2 as YFSETQ. For the CDR3, the DNA is TGCGCCAGCAGCTTGGGTGGGACAGGGGGCTATTCACCCCTCCACTTT. This encodes CASSLGGTGGYSPLHF.

This clonotype has just a few counts. V is TRBV11-2 and J is TRBJ1-1; D is perhaps TRBD1 (6 bases). The CDR3 is made up of 13 amino acids. Trimming removed 8 bases at V and 2 bases at J, with 12 bases between. Germline values: CDR1 SGHAT, CDR2 FQNNGV. CDR3: CASGGTPNTEAFF. CDR3 coding DNA: TGTGCCAGCGGAGGGACACCCAACACTGAAGCTTTCTTT.

The gene calls are TRBV10-3 and TRBJ1-1; D remains ambiguous. CDR3 size: 12 residues. Germline assignment: CDR1 ENHRY and CDR2 SYGVKD. The V end lost 0 bases, the J end lost 7 bases, and 6 bases lay between the germline ends. The CDR3 reads CAISESGFEAFF. DNA for the CDR3: TGTGCCATCAGTGAGTCAGGATTTGAAGCTTTCTTT.

This clonotype was counted between two and nine times. This chain joins TRBV20-1 and TRBJ1-2; D is perhaps TRBD1 (6 bases). CDR1 is DFQATT and CDR2 is SNEGSKA in the germline V gene (reference sequence). CDR3 length: 14 residues. Trimming stripped 6 bases from V and 8 bases from J, with 22 bases between. The CDR3 sequence: CSAPYQTGRGGYTF. The CDR3 bases are TGCAGTGCACCTTATCAGACAGGTCGAGGAGGCTACACCTTC.

This clonotype was observed many times. This chain uses TRBV5-1 with TRBJ2-2; 11 nucleotides align to TRBD2. Germline V gives CDR1 SGHRS, CDR2 YFSETQ. The CDR3 totals 16 residues. After removal of 3 bases from V and 6 bases from J, the junction contained 7 bases not matched to a gene. CDR3: CASSYSGRAVSGELFF. In DNA, the CDR3 is TGCGCCAGCAGCTATAGCGGGAGGGCCGTATCCGGGGAGCTGTTTTTT.

This rearrangement joins TRBV29-1 to TRBJ2-7, with 7 bases aligning to TRBD1. The CDR3 sequence is 14 residues long. Trimming cost V 2 bases and J 12 bases; bases outside gene matches: 16. Germline CDR1 reads SQVTM; CDR2 reads ANQGSEA. The CDR3 here is CSVETHRGPQLRYF. The CDR3 nucleotides read TGCAGCGTTGAAACCCACAGGGGTCCTCAACTACGGTACTTC.

The genes are TRBV7-9 and TRBJ1-2; tentative D call: TRBD1 (5 bases). Trimming cost V 4 bases and J 2 bases, with 11 bases left between them. CDR3 length: 14 residues. CDR1 is SEHNR and CDR2 is FQNEAQ in the germline V gene (reference sequence). CDR3 sequence reads: CASSSITGNYGYTF. The CDR3 DNA follows: TGTGCCAGCAGCTCGATTACAGGAAACTATGGCTACACCTTC. Supplemented by reference TRBV7-9 and TRBJ1-2, the full variable domain reads DTGVSQNPRHKITKRGQNVTFRCDPISEHNRLYWYRQTLGQGPEFLTYFQNEAQLEKSRLLSDRFSAERPKGSFSTLEIQRTEQGDSAMYLCASSSITGNYGYTFGSGTRLTVV.

The rearrangement links TRBV7-2 to TRBJ2-7; D not resolved. V lost 3 bases to trimming and J lost 4 bases, with 13 bases between them. Germline CDR1 reads SGHTA; CDR2 reads FQGNSA. The CDR3 sequence is 14 residues long. The CDR3 DNA reads as TGTGCCAGCAGCTTCCACAGCTACGTTTACGAGCAGTACTTC. Protein sequence: CASSFHSYVYEQYF.

As concerns this clonotype: A read error may explain this, as a much larger clone is one base away. The CDR3 nucleotides are TGTGCCAGCAGCTTAGGCCTGGCGGGAGGGCCCTACAGTGAGCAGTTCTTC. The encoded protein is CASSLGLAGGPYSEQFF. This chain connects TRBV13 to TRBJ2-1, with 9 positions matching TRBD2. The CDR3 is 17 residues long. Looked up from germline, CDR1 is PRHDT and CDR2 is FYEKMQ (reference sequence).

The chain recombines TRBV10-3 with TRBJ1-1; 8 bases are a match to TRBD1. There are 14 residues in the CDR3. V was pared by 3 bases and J by 7 bases, with 7 bases of the junction left unmatched. Germline V gives CDR1 ENHRY, CDR2 SYGVKD. The CDR3 region has the DNA TGTGCCATCAGTGATGGCAGGGGGCCAGGTGAAGCTTTCTTT. Its translation is CAISDGRGPGEAFF.

This rearrangement joins TRBV20-1 to TRBJ2-7; possibly TRBD1 for D (6 bases). Trimming took 5 bases from V and 2 from J, leaving 10 bases between them. CDR1 is DFQATT and CDR2 is SNEGSKA in the germline V gene (reference sequence). This CDR3 has 12 residues. CDR3 DNA sequence: TGCAGTGCTCCAAAGGGGGCCTACGAGCAGTACTTC. This encodes CSAPKGAYEQYF.

In DNA, the CDR3 is TGTGCCAGCAGTGAGGGGTACAATGAGCAGTTCTTC. Protein: CASSEGYNEQFF. The J gene is TRBJ2-1, the V gene TRBV2, with D unresolved. Germline assignment: CDR1 SNHLY and CDR2 FYNNEI. This CDR3 region has 12 residues. Trimming shortened V by 3 bases and J by 4 bases, and 4 bases separated the two germline ends. Full variable domain (remainder filled in from reference TRBV2 and TRBJ2-1): EPEVTQTPSHQVTQMGQEVILRCVPISNHLYFYWYRQILGQKVEFLVSFYNNEISEKSEIFDDQFSVERPDGSNFTLKIRSTKLEDSAMYFCASSEGYNEQFFGPGTRLTVL.

This clonotype was counted at least ten times. J is TRBJ1-5 and V is TRBV5-1; D is perhaps TRBD1 (5 bases). The CDR3 loop spans 15 amino acids. The germline V gene has CDR1 SGHRS and CDR2 YFSETQ. Trimming left V 0 bases short and J 6 bases short, with 13 bases between. The CDR3 here is CASSLDPDRRQPQHF. The CDR3 DNA reads as TGCGCCAGCAGCTTGGACCCCGACAGACGTCAGCCCCAGCATTTT.

This clonotype was observed once. The genes are TRBV5-6 and TRBJ2-3; D may be TRBD2 (5 bases). There are 19 residues in the CDR3. Germline lookup yields CDR1 SGHDT and CDR2 YYEEEE. V lost 3 bases and J 0 bases, leaving 23 bases between the germline ends. The CDR3 loop is CASSSIKELQRPSTDTQYF. As DNA, the CDR3 is TGTGCCAGCAGCTCCATCAAAGAGCTTCAGCGGCCTAGCACAGATACGCAGTATTTT.